This T cell receptor beta chain was obtained from a study of blood T cell repertoires in COVID-19. Germline CDR1 and CDR2: SGHTA and FQGNSA. Losses at the gene ends were 5 bases for V and 7 bases for J; bases not matched to a gene: 7. There are 15 residues in the CDR3. The assay was immunoSEQ multiplex PCR, and TCRdb's table has in-frame clones only and misses some. The sample yields about 240,000 clones, roughly 85% seen once. The sample consisted of peripheral blood. V usage is TRBV7-2 and J usage is TRBJ1-6; TRBD1 matches at 8 bases. The receptor comes from a young woman with acute or convalescent COVID-19. The CDR3 protein is CASSPRQGWNSPLHF. The CDR3 bases are TGTGCCAGCAGCCCCAGACAGGGGTGGAATTCACCCCTCCACTTT.